The present T cell receptor (beta chain) was sequenced within a study of chemoradiotherapy in HPV16-positive cancers. Across the study: Two HPV16-positive patients' cells yielded candidate HPV-specific clones and common motifs.

Comments on this clone: Its antigen is currently unknown.

Whole-study findings and limits: In HPV16-positive patients, HPV-responsive T-cell expansion tracked better recurrence-free survival.

Repertoires were sampled repeatedly during chemoradiotherapy. The J segment lost 1 base and the V segment lost 3 bases, leaving 0 bases of the junction unmatched. This CDR3 has 14 residues. The germline CDR1 and CDR2 sequences are MRHNA and SNTAGT. Method: immunoSEQ multiplex PCR; TCRdb's copy keeps in-frame clones and lacks some. The sample has 4,000 to 5,500 clones; roughly 80% are singletons. The rearrangement links TRBV6-4 to TRBJ2-3, with 8 bases lining up with TRBD2. The sequencing here drew on tumor tissue, taken from a patient who underwent chemoradiotherapy. This sequence originates from a human donor with HPV-associated anogenital cancer. The CDR3 DNA is TGTGCCAGCAGTGAGCGGGGGGGCACAGATACGCAGTATTTT. This sequence encodes CASSERGGTDTQYF.